This T cell receptor (beta chain) is drawn from a study of T cells after yellow fever vaccination. On the study more broadly: The authors prepared low-cell-number fractions using SMART-Seq v4 Ultra Low Input.

Losses at the gene ends were 6 bases for V and 8 bases for J; bases not matched to a gene: 14. The germline V gene encodes CDR1 SGHTA and CDR2 FQGNSA. CDR3 length: 16 residues. Study findings and constraints: Most primary-vaccination clones reappeared after the booster (about 95% CD4, roughly 90% CD8). The secondary response showed a weaker magnitude and a faster peak, day 5 versus 15.

In regard to this clonotype: Its antigen is not known.

Making TCR cDNA involved 5'RACE template switching, which added UMIs and a universal primer site. TCRdb redid the calling of the 5' RACE reads with MiXCR, one entry per CDR3 protein. The sample includes about 400,000 distinct CDR3 sequences, approximately 10% seen only once; the top ten take about 17%. This receptor was taken from a man younger than 35 who received the YFV17D yellow fever vaccine. The starting material was PBMCs, obtained on the day of the first yellow fever vaccination. V is TRBV7-2 and J is TRBJ2-3; 10 bases are shared with TRBD1. DNA of the CDR3: TGTGCCAGCAGTCCTGATACCGGGACAGGGGTCCCTACGCAGTATTTT. It translates to CASSPDTGTGVPTQYF.